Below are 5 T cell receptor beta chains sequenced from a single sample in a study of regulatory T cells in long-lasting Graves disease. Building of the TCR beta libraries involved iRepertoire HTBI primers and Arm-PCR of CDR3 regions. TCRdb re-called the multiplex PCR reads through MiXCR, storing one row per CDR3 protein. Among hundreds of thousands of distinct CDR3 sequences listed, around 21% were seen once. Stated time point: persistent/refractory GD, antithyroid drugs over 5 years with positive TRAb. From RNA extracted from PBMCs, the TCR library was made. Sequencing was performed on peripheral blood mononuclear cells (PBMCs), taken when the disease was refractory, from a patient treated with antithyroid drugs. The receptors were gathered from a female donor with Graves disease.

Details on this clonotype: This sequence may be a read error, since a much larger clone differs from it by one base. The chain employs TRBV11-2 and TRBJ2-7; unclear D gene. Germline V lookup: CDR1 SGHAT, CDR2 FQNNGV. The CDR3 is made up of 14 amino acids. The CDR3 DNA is TGTGCCAGCAGCTTGACTGTCAGATCGTACGAGCAGTGCTTC. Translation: CASSLTVRSYEQCF.

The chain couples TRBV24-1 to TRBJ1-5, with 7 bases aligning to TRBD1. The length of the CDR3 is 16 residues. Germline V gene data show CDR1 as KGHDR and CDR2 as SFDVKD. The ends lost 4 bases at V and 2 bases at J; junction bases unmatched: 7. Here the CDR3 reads CATSDPRQGGNQPQHF. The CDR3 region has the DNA TGTGCCACCAGTGACCCCCGACAGGGAGGCAATCAGCCCCAGCATTTT.

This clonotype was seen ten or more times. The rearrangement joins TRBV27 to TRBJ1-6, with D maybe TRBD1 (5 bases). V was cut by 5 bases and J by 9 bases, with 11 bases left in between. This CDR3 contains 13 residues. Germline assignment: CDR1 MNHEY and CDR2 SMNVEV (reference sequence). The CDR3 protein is CASSPRQSSPLHF. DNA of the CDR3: TGTGCCAGCAGTCCAAGACAGAGTTCACCCCTCCACTTT.

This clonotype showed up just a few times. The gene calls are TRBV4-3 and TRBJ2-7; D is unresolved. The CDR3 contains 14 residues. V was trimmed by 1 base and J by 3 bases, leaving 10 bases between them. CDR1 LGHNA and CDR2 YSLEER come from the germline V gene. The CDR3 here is CASSQGVDLYEQYF. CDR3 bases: TGCGCCAGCAGCCAAGGGGTGGATCTCTACGAGCAGTACTTC.

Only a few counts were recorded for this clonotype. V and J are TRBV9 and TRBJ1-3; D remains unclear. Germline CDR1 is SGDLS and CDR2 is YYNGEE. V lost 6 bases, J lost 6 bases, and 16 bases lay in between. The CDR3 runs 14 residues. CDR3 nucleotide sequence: TGTGCCAGCAACAGACTTGGGGAAATAAACACCATATATTTT. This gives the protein CASNRLGEINTIYF.